The present T cell receptor beta chain was sequenced within a study of T cell changes during pregnancy in multiple sclerosis (dated by TCRdb to between 2018 and 2020). Study-wide context: In women with multiple sclerosis, the researchers looked at how the T cell repertoire shifted as pregnancy progressed.

Worth noting for this clone: Its antigen target is currently unknown. Per-base qualities were not stored, and no clone one base away is much larger.

To prepare the library, the immunoSEQ multiplex PCR assay was applied. This immuneACCESS table, as held by TCRdb, lists in-frame sequences with V and J called but not all clones. Of the missing ones, under half trace to an unresolved V gene in checked studies; the others have no known cause. The sample table contains over 60,000 clones; only one count was recorded for 75% to 95% of them. 0.6% to 0.8% of the sample belongs to the ten largest clones. CDR3 length: 13 amino acids, cysteine to phenylalanine. Just the 39-base CDR3 DNA is kept, in frame starting at base 1. From the germline V gene, CDR1 is SQVTM and CDR2 is ANQGSEA. Trimming takes 3 bases from V and 5 bases from J, and the germline ends sit 14 bases apart.

The origin of this receptor is a female donor in good health, enrolled as a control in a pregnancy study. The sample was peripheral blood, taken in the third trimester of pregnancy. The sequence links TRBV29-1 to TRBJ2-7; TRBD1 could be the D gene, as 7 bases match. The CDR3 protein sequence reads: CSVEGQGGHEQYF. The DNA is as follows: TGCAGCGTTGAGGGGCAGGGGGGACACGAGCAGTACTTC.